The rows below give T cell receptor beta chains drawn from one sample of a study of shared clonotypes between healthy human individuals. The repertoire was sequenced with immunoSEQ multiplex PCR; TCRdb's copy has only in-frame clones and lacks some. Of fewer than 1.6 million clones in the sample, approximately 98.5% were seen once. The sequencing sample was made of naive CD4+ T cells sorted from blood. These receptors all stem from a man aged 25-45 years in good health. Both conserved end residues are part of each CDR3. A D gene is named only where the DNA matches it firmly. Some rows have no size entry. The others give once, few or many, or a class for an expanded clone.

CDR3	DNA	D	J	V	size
CASSRGTWRVGSNEETQYF	TGTGCCAGCAGCCGGGGCACCTGGCGCGTTGGGAGTAACGAAGAGACCCAGTACTTC	NA	TRBJ2-5	TRBV7-8	NA
CASSQDLTGKNEKLFF	TGCGCCAGCAGCCAAGATCTCACAGGGAAGAATGAAAAACTGTTTTTT	NA	TRBJ1-4	TRBV4-1	NA
CATSRDLLRGRFF	TGTGCCACCAGCAGAGATCTGTTAAGGGGGAGATTCTTC	NA	TRBJ2-1	TRBV15	NA
CASSEWGAVNQPQHF	TGTGCCAGCAGTGAATGGGGAGCAGTGAATCAGCCCCAGCATTTT	NA	TRBJ1-5	TRBV2	NA
CASSLSWDLQIEQYF	TGTGCCAGCAGTTTATCGTGGGACTTACAAATCGAGCAGTACTTC	NA	TRBJ2-7	TRBV27	once
CASSPRSSYEQYF	TGTGCCAGCAGCCCCCGGAGCTCCTACGAGCAGTACTTC	NA	TRBJ2-7	TRBV5-4	NA
CASSQEDPGGYLDEQFF	TGCGCCAGCAGCCAAGAAGACCCCGGGGGGTATTTGGATGAGCAGTTCTTC	TRBD2	TRBJ2-1	TRBV4-1	NA
CAIAPGQGLNEKLFF	TGTGCCATTGCACCGGGACAGGGACTTAATGAAAAACTGTTTTTT	TRBD1	TRBJ1-4	TRBV10-3	NA
CASSPSNYGYTF	TGTGCCAGCAGCCCCTCTAACTATGGCTACACCTTC	NA	TRBJ1-2	TRBV6-5	NA
CASSVVGDASYNEQFF	TGTGCCAGCAGCGTAGTCGGGGACGCCTCCTACAATGAGCAGTTCTTC	NA	TRBJ2-1	TRBV9	NA
CASRGQGDSYEQYF	TGTGCCAGCAGGGGACAGGGGGACTCCTACGAGCAGTACTTC	TRBD1	TRBJ2-7	TRBV5-4	NA
CASRRVVTGSYEQYF	TGTGCCAGCAGGAGGGTGGTCACCGGTTCCTACGAGCAGTACTTC	NA	TRBJ2-7	TRBV27	NA
CASDDRGKLQSYEQYF	TGTGCCAGCGATGACAGAGGGAAGCTCCAGAGCTACGAGCAGTACTTC	NA	TRBJ2-7	TRBV6-6	NA
CASSSGAGGASSYTF	TGTGCCAGCAGCTCTGGAGCAGGGGGCGCCTCTAGCTACACCTTC	TRBD1	TRBJ1-2	TRBV5-5	NA
CSVVRGLGSTEAFF	TGCAGCGTTGTAAGGGGACTGGGGAGCACTGAAGCTTTCTTT	NA	TRBJ1-1	TRBV29-1	NA
CASSPTGTTTYEQYF	TGTGCCAGCAGCCCAACCGGGACAACGACCTACGAGCAGTACTTC	NA	TRBJ2-7	TRBV5-4	NA
CASSQGSPLEAFF	TGTGCCAGCAGCCAAGGGTCTCCCCTTGAAGCTTTCTTT	NA	TRBJ1-1	TRBV14	NA
CASSYVGLPNPQKLFF	TGTGCCAGCTCCTACGTAGGCCTACCGAACCCCCAAAAACTGTTTTTT	NA	TRBJ1-4	TRBV18	once
CASRFDRNTEAFF	TGTGCCAGCAGATTTGACAGGAACACTGAAGCTTTCTTT	NA	TRBJ1-1	TRBV6-5	NA
CASSLEAGLGYTF	TGTGCCAGCAGCTTAGAGGCGGGTCTTGGCTACACCTTC	NA	TRBJ1-2	TRBV7-9	NA
CASSLGNWVGKLGQPQHF	TGTGCCAGCAGCTTAGGAAATTGGGTAGGGAAATTAGGCCAGCCCCAGCATTTT	NA	TRBJ1-5	TRBV7-2	NA
CASSQAGPGAGEQFF	TGCGCCAGCAGCCAAGCCGGACCAGGGGCCGGTGAGCAGTTCTTC	NA	TRBJ2-1	TRBV4-1	NA
CASSLGSFAYEQYF	TGCGCCAGCAGCTTGGGGAGTTTTGCCTACGAGCAGTACTTC	NA	TRBJ2-7	TRBV5-1	NA
CASSLPGLAGVGETQYF	TGTGCCAGCAGCCTACCGGGACTAGCGGGAGTAGGAGAGACCCAGTACTTC	TRBD2	TRBJ2-5	TRBV5-4	NA
CASSQLGTGDNEQFF	TGTGCCAGCAGCCAACTGGGGACAGGTGACAATGAGCAGTTCTTC	TRBD1	TRBJ2-1	TRBV14	once
CASSHAGTARGTDTQYF	TGTGCCAGCAGCCATGCCGGGACAGCTAGAGGCACAGATACGCAGTATTTT	TRBD1	TRBJ2-3	TRBV14	NA
CASSFGQGANTDTQYF	TGTGCCAGCAGCTTCGGACAGGGGGCGAACACAGATACGCAGTATTTT	TRBD1	TRBJ2-3	TRBV11-3	NA
CASSTEYTQYF	TGTGCCAGCAGCACCGAATATACGCAGTATTTT	NA	TRBJ2-3	TRBV5-6	NA
CASGLSGQRNTIYF	TGTGCCAGTGGGTTGTCGGGCCAACGAAACACCATATATTTT	NA	TRBJ1-3	TRBV9	NA
CASSFPGAGGQETQYF	TGTGCCAGCAGTTTTCCTGGAGCAGGGGGCCAAGAGACCCAGTACTTC	TRBD1	TRBJ2-5	TRBV28	NA
CASGRGGNQPQHF	TGTGCCTCGGGACGGGGTGGCAATCAGCCCCAGCATTTT	NA	TRBJ1-5	TRBV6-5	NA
CASSTQTSASDTQYF	TGTGCCAGCAGTACTCAGACTTCCGCCTCAGATACGCAGTATTTT	NA	TRBJ2-3	TRBV9	NA
CASSRRGTSGTRGKNIQYF	TGTGCCAGCAGCAGAAGAGGGACTAGCGGGACTAGGGGAAAAAACATTCAGTACTTC	TRBD2	TRBJ2-4	TRBV7-9	NA
CASSVLSSGNTGELFF	TGTGCCAGCAGCGTATTGTCTAGCGGAAACACCGGGGAGCTGTTTTTT	TRBD2	TRBJ2-2	TRBV9	NA
CASSHGLGEQFF	TGTGCCAGCAGCCACGGACTGGGTGAGCAGTTCTTC	NA	TRBJ2-1	TRBV7-2	NA
CASNRGLGEKLFF	TGTGCCAGCAACAGGGGTTTAGGTGAAAAACTGTTTTTT	TRBD1	TRBJ1-4	TRBV14	once
CTSSQDGGDVQGTGELFF	TGCACCAGCAGCCAAGATGGGGGTGATGTGCAGGGCACCGGGGAGCTGTTTTTT	NA	TRBJ2-2	TRBV1	NA
CASSLGQGHNQPQHF	TGTGCCAGCAGCTTAGGGCAGGGGCACAATCAGCCCCAGCATTTT	NA	TRBJ1-5	TRBV7-6	NA
CASSPIPGGVTDTQYF	TGTGCCAGCTCACCGATTCCGGGAGGGGTCACAGATACGCAGTATTTT	TRBD2	TRBJ2-3	TRBV18	NA
CATSRDSRHANVLTF	TGTGCCACCAGCAGAGATTCACGACACGCCAACGTCCTGACTTTC	NA	TRBJ2-6	TRBV15	NA
CASSVRDEQYF	TGTGCCAGCAGCGTCCGGGACGAGCAGTACTTC	NA	TRBJ2-7	TRBV5-6	NA
CASSARLAANTGELFF	TGTGCCAGCAGTGCGAGGCTAGCGGCGAACACCGGGGAGCTGTTTTTT	TRBD2	TRBJ2-2	TRBV2	NA
CASSPPAGDTQYF	TGTGCCAGCAGCCCTCCCGCGGGAGATACGCAGTATTTT	NA	TRBJ2-3	TRBV5-4	NA
CSVAPRSPYEQYF	TGCAGCGTGGCCCCCCGTTCCCCCTACGAGCAGTACTTC	NA	TRBJ2-7	TRBV29-1	NA
CASTLAGVEQFF	TGTGCCAGCACCCTAGCGGGAGTTGAGCAGTTCTTC	TRBD2	TRBJ2-1	TRBV25-1	NA
CAWSVTPKSGELFF	TGTGCCTGGAGTGTGACTCCTAAATCCGGGGAGCTGTTTTTT	NA	TRBJ2-2	TRBV30	NA
CASSLRDSVLREQFF	TGTGCCAGCAGCTTAAGGGACAGTGTCTTGCGTGAGCAGTTCTTC	TRBD1	TRBJ2-1	TRBV13	NA
CASSLDVQGLNEKLFF	TGTGCCAGCAGCTTGGACGTACAGGGGTTAAATGAAAAACTGTTTTTT	TRBD1	TRBJ1-4	TRBV7-9	NA
CSVEVAPATDTQYF	TGCAGCGTTGAAGTTGCCCCAGCAACAGATACGCAGTATTTT	NA	TRBJ2-3	TRBV29-1	NA
CASNTQGAANEKLFF	TGTGCCAGCAATACTCAGGGGGCGGCTAATGAAAAACTGTTTTTT	TRBD1	TRBJ1-4	TRBV2	NA
CAISETSIPNTDTQYF	TGTGCCATCAGTGAAACTAGCATCCCTAACACAGATACGCAGTATTTT	NA	TRBJ2-3	TRBV10-3	NA